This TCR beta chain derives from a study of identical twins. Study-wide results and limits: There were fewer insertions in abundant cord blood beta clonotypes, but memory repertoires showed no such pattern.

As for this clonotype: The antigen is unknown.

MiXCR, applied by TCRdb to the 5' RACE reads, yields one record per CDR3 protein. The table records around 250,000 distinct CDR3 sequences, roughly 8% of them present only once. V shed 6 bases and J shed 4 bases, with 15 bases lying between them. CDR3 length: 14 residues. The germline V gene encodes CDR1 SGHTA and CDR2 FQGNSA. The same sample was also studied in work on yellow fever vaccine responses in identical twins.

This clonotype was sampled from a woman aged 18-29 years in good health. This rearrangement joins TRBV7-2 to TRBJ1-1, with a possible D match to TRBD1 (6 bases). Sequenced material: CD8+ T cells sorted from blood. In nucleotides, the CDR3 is TGTGCCAGCAGGAGTACCGGGACAATCACTGAAGCTTTCTTT. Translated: CASRSTGTITEAFF. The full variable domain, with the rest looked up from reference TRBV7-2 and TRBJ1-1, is GAGVSQSPSNKVTEKGKDVELRCDPISGHTALYWYRQSLGQGLEFLIYFQGNSAPDKSGLPSDRFSAERTGGSVSTLTIQRTQQEDSAVYLCASRSTGTITEAFFGQGTRLTVV.